Reported below is one T cell receptor beta chain. These data are taken from a study of T cells in Graves' hyperthyroidism and ophthalmopathy. Study background: Peripheral blood draws took place at initial diagnosis, ahead of any treatment.

TCR beta CDR3 sequences were amplified from RNA transcripts. HTBI primers drove first-round RT-PCR of the TCR CDR3. TCRdb reprocessed the multiplex PCR reads with MiXCR, giving one entry per CDR3 protein. The data show hundreds of thousands of distinct CDR3 sequences, with roughly 15% seen just once and 13% held by the top ten. Per the germline V gene, CDR1 is SGHVS and CDR2 is FNYEAQ. The CDR3 loop spans 16 amino acids. V lost 2 bases, J lost 5 bases, and 8 bases stayed unmatched. This sequence joins TRBV7-6 and TRBJ2-1; TRBD1 aligns across 8 bases. The specimen sequenced was blood. This clonotype originated in a man aged 18 to 35 with Graves' ophthalmopathy. The CDR3: CASSLWAGGLNNEQFF. CDR3 nucleotides: TGTGCCAGCAGCTTATGGGCAGGGGGCCTCAACAATGAGCAGTTCTTC.